These 27 T cell receptor beta chains originate from one sample sequenced in a study of blood T cells in healthy people across ages. It was with a sample-barcoded 5' primer and a J-beta primer mix that a second PCR of about 6 to 12 cycles was run. TCRdb used MiXCR to reprocess the 5' RACE reads, holding one entry per CDR3 protein. The sample holds roughly 700,000 distinct CDR3 sequences, roughly 49% seen once. The specimen was blood. The receptors shown here come from an older woman in good health.

The CDR3 sequence is CASSLRQGTSGETQYF. CDR3 bases: TGTGCCAGCAGTTTAAGACAGGGAACTTCTGGAGAGACCCAGTACTTC. The chain links TRBV28 to TRBJ2-5; 7 bases agree with TRBD1. This CDR3 spans 16 amino acids. Germline V gene lookup returns CDR1 MDHEN and CDR2 SYDVKM. V was clipped by 2 bases and J by 4 bases; unmatched bases: 10.

The rearrangement uses TRBV5-1 and TRBJ1-2; perhaps TRBD1 as D (5 bases). CDR3 length: 13 amino acids. The V end was cut by 1 base, the J end by 3 bases, with 7 bases between. Looked up from germline, CDR1 is SGHRS and CDR2 is YFSETQ. CDR3 residues: CASSLQGDYGYTF. The CDR3 bases are TGCGCCAGCAGCTTGCAGGGAGACTATGGCTACACCTTC.

The J gene is TRBJ1-6, the V gene TRBV6-6, with unresolved D. Trimming pared 2 bases from V and 7 bases from J, leaving 6 bases between. CDR1 is MNHNY and CDR2 is SVGAGI in the germline V gene (reference sequence). The CDR3 extends over 13 amino acids. DNA for the CDR3: TGTGCCAGCAGTTACGGTTCCAATTCACCCCTCCACTTT. It is translated as CASSYGSNSPLHF.

The chain has TRBV5-1 and TRBJ2-5; 7 nucleotides align to TRBD2. Germline values: CDR1 SGHRS, CDR2 YFSETQ. This CDR3 contains 14 residues. The ends lost 4 bases at V and 5 bases at J; junction bases unmatched: 8. CDR3 in DNA: TGCGCCAGCAGCGGGTCTAGCGGCGGGGAGACCCAGTACTTC. It specifies CASSGSSGGETQYF.

This chain uses TRBV4-3 with TRBJ2-5, with 8 bases aligning to TRBD1. With the DNA end fitting TRBJ2-1 better, the J assignment may be wrong. The length of the CDR3 is 17 residues. From germline, CDR1 is LGHNA and CDR2 YSLEER. The CDR3 loop reads CASSQDRGTGVQETQFF. Here the CDR3 DNA reads TGCGCCAGCAGCCAAGATAGGGGGACAGGAGTCCAAGAGACCCAGTTCTTC.

This clonotype was seen more than once but under ten times. The rearrangement uses TRBV3-1 and TRBJ2-7, with 7 bases identical to TRBD2. The CDR3 runs to 15 residues. CDR1 and CDR2 (germline): LGHDT, YNNKEL (reference sequence). J lost 5 bases, V lost 2 bases, and 9 bases had no gene match. CDR3 nucleotides: TGTGCCAGCAGCCAATTTGGGCGGGAGAAGGACGAGCAGTACTTC. Its protein is CASSQFGREKDEQYF.

This chain joins TRBV20-1 and TRBJ2-1, with a possible D match to TRBD2 (6 bases). The CDR3 totals 13 residues. Germline loops: CDR1 DFQATT, CDR2 SNEGSKA (reference sequence). Trimming cost V 6 bases and J 6 bases, with 15 bases left between them. The CDR3 loop reads CSASVLAVNEQFF. CDR3 nucleotide sequence: TGCAGTGCCAGCGTACTAGCAGTCAATGAGCAGTTCTTC.

This chain connects TRBV12-3 or TRBV12-4 to TRBJ2-3; D is uncertain. This CDR3 is 12 amino acids long. Trimming removed 5 bases at V and 8 bases at J, with 11 bases between. CDR3 sequence reads: CASSGAPGTQYF. For the CDR3, the DNA is TGTGCCAGCAGTGGAGCCCCGGGTACGCAGTATTTT.

CDR3 nucleotides: TGCGCCAGTATGCCGACAGGGAGCACAGATACGCAGTATTTT. The encoded protein is CASMPTGSTDTQYF. The chain recombines TRBV5-1 with TRBJ2-3; 7 bases agree with TRBD1. V shed 8 bases and J 0 bases; nucleotides not matched to a gene: 6. The CDR3 runs 14 residues. Germline loops: CDR1 SGHRS, CDR2 YFSETQ.

This clonotype was counted a few times. The V call is TRBV6-2 or TRBV6-3, the J call TRBJ2-5, with TRBD2 matching 10 bases. The V gene's germline CDR1 is MNHEY and CDR2 SVGEGT. V lost 2 bases to trimming and J lost 3 bases; unmatched junction nucleotides: 3. This CDR3 is 15 amino acids long. In DNA form, the CDR3 reads TGTGCCAGCAGTTACCTCGGACTAGCGGAAGAGACCCAGTACTTC. The encoded protein is CASSYLGLAEETQYF.

This clonotype occurred a few times. The V and J genes are TRBV27 and TRBJ1-2; maybe TRBD1 (6 bases). This CDR3 has 14 residues. Looked up from germline, CDR1 is MNHEY and CDR2 is SMNVEV (reference sequence). The germline V and J ends were trimmed by 6 bases and 4 bases, with 15 bases remaining between them. CDR3 residues: CASRSRQGPYGYTF. DNA of the CDR3: TGTGCCAGCAGATCCAGGCAGGGGCCCTATGGCTACACCTTC.

V usage is TRBV5-1 and J usage is TRBJ2-1; maybe TRBD1 (6 bases). Germline CDR1 reads SGHRS; CDR2 reads YFSETQ. The CDR3 loop spans 16 amino acids. Trimming left V 3 bases short and J 3 bases short, with 16 bases between. The CDR3 bases are TGCGCCAGCAGCTCACAGACAGGAACCCTCTACAATGAGCAGTTCTTC. It codes for CASSSQTGTLYNEQFF.

The chain uses TRBV12-3 or TRBV12-4 and TRBJ1-2; D gene unclear. Trimming took off 1 base at V and 1 base at J, with 7 bases between the two ends. There are 14 residues in the CDR3. CDR3 region: CASSLGTFNYGYTF. The CDR3 DNA sequence: TGTGCCAGCAGTTTAGGGACTTTTAACTATGGCTACACCTTC.

This clonotype was detected only once. V gene TRBV18 combines with J gene TRBJ2-5; D ambiguous. The germline CDR1 and CDR2 sequences are KGHSH and LQKENI. V was shortened by 3 bases and J by 2 bases, with 13 bases between the two germline ends. The CDR3 totals 15 residues. The CDR3 loop reads CASSPGESGQETQYF. CDR3 in DNA: TGTGCCAGCTCACCGGGCGAGTCAGGACAAGAGACCCAGTACTTC.

The CDR3 bases are TGTGCCATCAGTGCCATGGGGGCTGTCGGAGATACGCAGTATTTT. Translating it yields CAISAMGAVGDTQYF. The genes are TRBV10-3 and TRBJ2-3, with D possibly TRBD1 on 6 matching bases. The CDR3 covers 15 residues. Trimming removed 4 bases at V and 5 bases at J, with 16 bases between. From germline, CDR1 is ENHRY and CDR2 SYGVKD.

A word on this clonotype: A read error may explain this, as a much larger clone is one base away. The genes are TRBV20-1 and TRBJ1-1, with D tentatively TRBD1 (5 bases). CDR3 length equals 12 residues. CDR1 and CDR2 from the germline V gene are DFQATT and SNEGSKA (reference sequence). The CDR3 reads CSARNGDADAFF. In nucleotides, the CDR3 is TGCAGTGCTAGAAACGGGGACGCTGATGCTTTCTTT.

A note on this clonotype: At one end, the junction sequence differs from germline, possibly due to a read error. The chain recombines TRBV7-3 with TRBJ2-1; weak D call: TRBD1 (6 bases). Per the germline V gene, CDR1 is SGHTA and CDR2 is FQGTGA. The CDR3 sequence is 14 residues long. CDR3 in amino acids: CASSLTRTVNERFF. Here the CDR3 DNA reads TGTGCCAGCAGCTTAACCCGGACAGTAAATGAGCGGTTCTTC.

This clonotype has a handful of counts. The chain carries TRBV20-1 and TRBJ2-3; no clear D gene. The CDR3 extends over 14 amino acids. Germline V gene sequence: CDR1 DFQATT, CDR2 SNEGSKA (reference sequence). Trimming cost V 6 bases and J 6 bases, with 19 bases left between them. CDR3 amino acids: CSAELGSGLDTQYF. The CDR3 DNA reads TGCAGTGCCGAGCTAGGGTCGGGTCTGGATACGCAGTATTTT.

This clonotype was seen just once. V gene TRBV28 combines with J gene TRBJ2-5; tentative D call: TRBD2 (5 bases). The J call may not be correct, given that the DNA end is closer to TRBJ2-7. Germline V CDR1 and CDR2: MDHEN, SYDVKM. The CDR3 extends over 18 amino acids. The CDR3 DNA follows: TGTGCCAGCAGTTCATCGCTCATACTAGTCAGGCCTACCGTCGAGCAGTACTTC. Protein product: CASSSSLILVRPTVEQYF.

The DNA of the CDR3 is TGTGCCAGCAGCTCCGGGACCCTCGGTACAGATACGCAGTATTTT. It specifies CASSSGTLGTDTQYF. The chain couples TRBV5-5 to TRBJ2-3; D is possibly TRBD1 or TRBD2 (5 bases each). The V end lost 3 bases, the J end lost 3 bases, and 14 bases lay between the germline ends. CDR1 and CDR2 from the germline V gene are SGHKS and YYEKEE (reference sequence). The CDR3 is 15 residues long.

This clonotype was observed a handful of times. The genes are TRBV2 and TRBJ2-3; D is unresolved. This CDR3 is built from 10 residues. V lost 7 bases and J lost 7, with 6 bases in between. Germline CDR1 SNHLY, CDR2 FYNNEI. The CDR3 here is CASMSNTQYF. For the CDR3, the DNA is TGTGCCAGCATGAGCAATACGCAGTATTTT.

This clonotype was recorded a few times. The chain uses TRBV6-4 and TRBJ2-3, with 8 bases identical to TRBD1. V was pared by 4 bases and J by 1 base, with 4 bases of the junction left unmatched. Germline CDR1 reads MRHNA; CDR2 reads SNTAGT. The CDR3 covers 15 residues. CDR3 amino acids: CASSAGGEGTDTQYF. CDR3 bases: TGTGCCAGCAGTGCAGGGGGCGAAGGCACAGATACGCAGTATTTT.

The chain joins TRBV4-3 to TRBJ2-4; D is uncertain. Germline V gene data show CDR1 as LGHNA and CDR2 as YSLEER. V lost 0 bases to trimming and J lost 0 bases, with 6 bases between them. CDR3 length: 15 amino acids. CDR3 protein: CASSQEWIAKNIQYF. CDR3 bases: TGCGCCAGCAGCCAAGAGTGGATAGCCAAAAACATTCAGTACTTC.

The CDR3 DNA follows: TGTGCCAGCAGCCAGTTGACAGGGGGCTACCAAGAGACCCAGTACTTC. Residues: CASSQLTGGYQETQYF. V and J are TRBV3-1 and TRBJ2-5; 10 bases are shared with TRBD1. Germline CDR1 is LGHDT and CDR2 is YNNKEL (reference sequence). The CDR3 spans 16 residues. After removal of 3 bases from V and 0 bases from J, the junction contained 4 bases not matched to a gene.

The rearrangement uses TRBV12-3 or TRBV12-4 and TRBJ2-5, with D unclear. Between the trimmed V and J ends, which lost 8 bases and 6 bases, there was a span of 13 bases. There are 12 residues in the CDR3. The CDR3 is CASGLLRQTQYF. The CDR3 DNA is TGTGCCAGCGGGCTCCTCAGGCAGACCCAGTACTTC.

Details on this clonotype: An end of the junction does not agree with germline; a read error may underlie this. The chain recombines TRBV7-3 with TRBJ2-2; TRBD1 matches at 7 bases. This CDR3 is built from 16 residues. Germline CDR1 is SGHTA and CDR2 is FQGTGA. The CDR3 DNA reads TGTGCCAGCAGCTTAAAGGGGGCGAAAAACACCGGGGAGTTGTTTTTT. Translation: CASSLKGAKNTGELFF.

This clonotype was counted ten times or more. The chain carries TRBV7-3 and TRBJ2-3, with 7 nucleotides matching TRBD2. The germline gives CDR1 SGHTA, CDR2 FQGTGA. CDR3 length equals 14 residues. The junction had 1 base not matched to a gene; V was cut back by 2 bases and J by 2 bases. The CDR3 DNA follows: TGTGCCAGCAGCTTACTAGCGGACACAGATACGCAGTATTTT. This gives the protein CASSLLADTDTQYF.